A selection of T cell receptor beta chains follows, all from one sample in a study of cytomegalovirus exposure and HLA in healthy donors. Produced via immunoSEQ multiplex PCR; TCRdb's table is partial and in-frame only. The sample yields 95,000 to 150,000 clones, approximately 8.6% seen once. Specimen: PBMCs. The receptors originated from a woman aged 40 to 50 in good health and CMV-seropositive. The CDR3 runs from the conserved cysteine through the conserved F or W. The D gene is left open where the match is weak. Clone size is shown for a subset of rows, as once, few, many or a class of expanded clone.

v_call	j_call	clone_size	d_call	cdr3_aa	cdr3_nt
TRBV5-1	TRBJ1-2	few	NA	CASSLADSGGPSNGYTF	TGCGCCAGCAGCTTGGCCGACTCGGGGGGCCCAAGTAATGGCTACACCTTC
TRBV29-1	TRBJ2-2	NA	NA	CSVELTGQGFGELFF	TGCAGCGTTGAACTTACAGGGCAGGGGTTCGGGGAGCTGTTTTTT
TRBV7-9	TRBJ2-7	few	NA	CATRGGGAHREQYF	TGTGCCACCCGTGGAGGCGGGGCTCATCGCGAGCAGTACTTC
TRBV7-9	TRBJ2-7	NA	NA	CASSLGGGEQYF	TGTGCCAGCAGCTTAGGGGGAGGCGAGCAGTACTTC
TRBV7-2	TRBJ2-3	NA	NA	CASSFGATNTQYF	TGTGCCAGCAGCTTTGGGGCGACAAATACGCAGTATTTT
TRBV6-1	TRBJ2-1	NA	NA	CASSEEISSYNEQFF	TGTGCCAGCAGTGAAGAGATTAGCTCCTACAATGAGCAGTTCTTC
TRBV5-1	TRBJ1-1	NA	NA	CASSFAGPKNTEAFF	TGCGCCAGCAGCTTCGCAGGGCCCAAGAACACTGAAGCTTTCTTT
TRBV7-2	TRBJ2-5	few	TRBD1	CASSLATGETQYF	TGTGCCAGCAGCTTAGCGACAGGGGAGACCCAGTACTTC
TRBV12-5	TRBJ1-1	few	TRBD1	CASGRTGAGAFF	TGTGCTAGTGGTCGAACAGGGGCGGGAGCTTTCTTT
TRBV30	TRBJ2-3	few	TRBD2	CAWIRAGGADTQYF	TGTGCCTGGATCAGAGCGGGGGGGGCAGATACGCAGTATTTT
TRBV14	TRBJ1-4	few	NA	CASSQDKVRQGEKLFF	TGTGCCAGCAGCCAAGATAAGGTCCGGCAGGGGGAAAAACTGTTTTTT
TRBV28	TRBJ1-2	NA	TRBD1	CASSLNHPGQNYGYTF	TGTGCCAGCAGTTTAAACCACCCGGGACAGAACTATGGCTACACCTTC
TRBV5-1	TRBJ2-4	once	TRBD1	CASSPTGDLTLAKNIQYF	TGCGCCAGCAGCCCGACAGGGGATCTCACTTTAGCCAAAAACATTCAGTACTTC
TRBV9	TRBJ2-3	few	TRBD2	CASSAGRGDGTDTQYF	TGTGCCAGCAGCGCCGGACGGGGGGATGGGACAGATACGCAGTATTTT
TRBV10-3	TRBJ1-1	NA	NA	CAISVRGGVNTEAFF	TGTGCCATCAGCGTCCGCGGAGGGGTGAACACTGAAGCTTTCTTT
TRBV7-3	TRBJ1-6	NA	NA	CASSFGGSESPLHF	TGTGCCAGCAGCTTTGGGGGCTCGGAGTCACCCCTCCACTTT
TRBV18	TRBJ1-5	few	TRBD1	CASSPRQGRPQHF	TGTGCCAGCTCACCACGACAGGGCCGGCCCCAGCATTTT
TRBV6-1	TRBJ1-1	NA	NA	CAGSEKEIPEAFF	TGTGCCGGGAGCGAGAAGGAAATCCCTGAAGCTTTCTTT
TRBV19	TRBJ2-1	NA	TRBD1	CASSKPGQLGLNEQFF	TGTGCCAGTAGTAAACCGGGACAGCTGGGGCTCAATGAGCAGTTCTTC
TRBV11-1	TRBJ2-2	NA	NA	CASSSGVPNTGELFF	TGTGCCAGCAGCTCCGGGGTACCGAACACCGGGGAGCTGTTTTTT
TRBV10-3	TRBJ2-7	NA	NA	CAIRVMGSDYEQYF	TGTGCCATCAGAGTGATGGGGTCCGACTACGAGCAGTACTTC
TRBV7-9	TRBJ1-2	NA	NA	CASTLGGAGDYGYTF	TGTGCCAGCACCCTAGGTGGGGCAGGGGATTATGGCTACACCTTC
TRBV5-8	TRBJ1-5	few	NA	CASSSTPWRNQPQHF	TGTGCCAGCAGCTCGACACCTTGGCGCAATCAGCCCCAGCATTTT
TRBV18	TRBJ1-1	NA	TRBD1	CASSRGTGGLNTEAFF	TGTGCCAGCTCAAGAGGGACAGGGGGGTTGAACACTGAAGCTTTCTTT
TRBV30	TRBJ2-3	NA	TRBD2	CAWAPPGLALTDTQYF	TGTGCCTGGGCCCCACCGGGACTAGCGTTAACAGATACGCAGTATTTT